This entry describes one T cell receptor (beta chain). The antigen it recognizes is unknown. The sample is drawn from a study of cytomegalovirus exposure and HLA in healthy donors (dated by TCRdb to 2015 to 2018). In the study overall: According to an earlier analysis of a few hundred of the donors, about 190 million T cells yielded over 100 million unique TCR beta sequences and approximately 300 Gb of sequence data. An early release covering 500 to 750 HLA-typed donors comprised approximately 300 gigabases of sequencing data and around 86 million unique TCR sequences. Of the 350 to 450 genotyped donors, 65% to 90% were placed in the genetic ancestry cluster associated with self-reported Caucasian donors. The study aimed to test whether signatures of past pathogen exposure could be identified by cataloging public T cell receptors. The study used immunosequencing to profile the T cell repertoires of approximately 630 subjects and linked those repertoires to cytomegalovirus serostatus. A separate validation cohort of over a hundred different subjects was used in addition to the roughly 700-subject first cohort. The study combined high-throughput TCR immunosequencing, statistical association of individual TCRs with disease status, and machine learning to predict cytomegalovirus infection status. A later analysis re-analyzed previously published TCR beta repertoires from 600 to 850 donors and added high-resolution HLA genotyping to study TCR occurrence patterns. The later analysis used no new phenotypic data to find candidate immune exposures, relying instead on TCR beta sequences and their occurrence across donors. To decide whether each TCR beta V gene segment behaved as functional or pseudogenic, an earlier analysis of approximately 620 of the donors relied on high-throughput TCR beta sequencing. Alongside the repertoire data, information on donor age, sex, ethnicity and CMV serostatus was compiled. A later genetic analysis took genome-wide SNP genotypes for about 60% of the roughly 670 donors and used that subset as a discovery cohort. All discovery cohort repertoires had been generated using a single sequencing platform. Both class I and class II loci were covered by HLA typing, at four-digit resolution. The number of typed donors differed by locus: 629-630 for A, B, C, DRB1 and DQB1; 522 for DQA1; approximately 610 for DPA1; and around 470 for DPB1. Roughly 5 DR-DQ haplotypes were handled as single units for association and clustering because linkage in the cohort was strong. Among roughly 400 genotyped donors of the cohort, an average of around 240,000 unique TCR beta nucleotide sequences were sequenced per donor, roughly 18% of them non-productive.

Library prep was done by the immunoSEQ multiplex PCR assay. The multiplex PCR relied on a mix of 60 forward primers for TCR Vbeta segments and 13 reverse primers for TCR Jbeta segments. A multiplex PCR assay on genomic DNA amplified the CDR3 region of rearranged TCR beta genes. The amplified TCR beta libraries were sequenced on the Illumina HiSeq System as 87-base-pair reads. Regarding the original processing steps: Across the 640 or so repertoires, a later analysis counted some 80 million unique TCR beta chains, 9 million to 14 million of which were shared by at least two donors. A nearest-neighbor algorithm error-corrected the raw reads and collapsed the reads into unique sequences, merging closely related sequences to remove PCR and sequencing errors. To assign V, D and J gene segments, CDR3 sequences were aligned to IMGT reference sequences. For a sequence to be retained, a match of at least six nucleotides was required to both a V gene segment and a J gene segment. Rearrangements were classified as productive when the CDR3 lacked stop codons and remained in frame with V and J, and all other rearrangements were classified as non-productive. CDR3 was defined according to IMGT convention as the region running from the second conserved V-encoded cysteine to the conserved J-encoded phenylalanine. Sequences without an unambiguous match to a single V gene segment were excluded from the earlier analysis of about 630 of the donors. In an earlier analysis of approximately 550 of the donors, V segments were called functional above 56.7% productive rearrangements and were called segregating when the between-donor standard deviation exceeded 5%. To diagnose cytomegalovirus status from the catalog of TCR beta chain sequences, a statistical classification framework was built. In a later analysis, V and J genes were assigned by comparing TCR nucleotide sequences against IMGT/GENE-DB human TR gene sequences. The TCRdist pipeline was used in a later analysis to assign CDR3 sequences and most-parsimonious VDJ recombination scenarios. A later analysis defined each TCR beta chain by its CDR3 amino acid sequence plus V-gene family, and excluded reads lacking a unique V-gene family. To address suspected cross-contamination and a sequencing artifact, a later analysis removed several hundred highly shared, low-generation-probability nucleotide sequences. A later analysis calculated a clonal expansion index for each public chain from normalized within-repertoire ranks of inferred template counts. Generation probabilities in a later analysis came from a VDJ recombination model fitted to out-of-frame rearrangements, and those results were checked against IGoR. In a later analysis, hypergeometric tests were used to score TCR-TCR, TCR-HLA and TCR-CMV co-occurrence, with a repertoire-size bias correction applied to TCR pairs. False discovery rates were estimated in a later analysis by permuting HLA or CMV assignments 20 times. In a later analysis, co-occurring TCRs were grouped using DBSCAN, with TCRdist sequence similarity added in when clustering inside HLA-allele-positive subsets. For co-occurrence clustering, repertoires with fewer than 30,000 or more than 120,000 public chains were excluded, along with 4 to 6 repertoires with anomalous nucleotide sharing. In its TCRdb copy, this immuneACCESS table keeps in-frame sequences only and misses some clones. Where compared with another copy, unresolved V genes explain less than half of these, and the others have no known cause. V, J and clone size derive from that table, while D and trimming were established from the DNA sequence. Per the sample table, the count is about 40,000 clones. The top ten hold about 4.2% of the sample.

General study outcomes and caveats: This cohort had only TCR beta chains sequenced, and the lack of alpha or paired-chain data limited which features could be detected. The study gave a list of over 150 TCR beta chains associated with cytomegalovirus. In an earlier analysis of fewer than 750 of the donors, most TCR beta V segments were observed in productive rearrangements about 90% or about 30% of the time, broadly matching IMGT annotations. Roughly uniform sequencing depth across donors was assumed in presence/absence analyses, although this assumption may not hold. V-gene and J-gene trimming of TCR beta chains was associated with a missense DCLRE1C variant in a later genetic analysis, and the association was replicated in an independent cohort. Most CMV-associated TCR beta chains appeared to be HLA-restricted in a later analysis, and the HLA associations seemed to be driven largely by CMV exposure. CMV serostatus was the only immune exposure information available for the cohort. A further reported finding was that TCR beta sequences accurately predicted the HLA-A and HLA-B alleles for most subjects in the first cohort. The classifier was reported to diagnose cytomegalovirus status with high specificity and sensitivity in both the original and validation cohorts. Some IMGT-functional V segments, including TRBV6-2 and TRBV6-3, could not be told apart with the 87-base-pair reads, so those segments were excluded. According to a later analysis, parvovirus B19, influenza, CMV and Epstein-Barr virus appeared linked to several top co-occurrence clusters. It was suggested by the authors that the approach could potentially be generalized to other disease states and immunological phenotypes. When HLA alleles, especially DR and DQ, strongly co-occurred, attributing TCR associations to individual alleles was difficult. A cluster of highly shared sequence variants was judged likely to be a technical artifact of the sequencing pipeline. Compared with the 666-donor mean, donors in an Asian-associated ancestry cluster had fewer N-insertions in productive TCRs, according to a later genetic analysis. According to a later analysis, TCR association rates differed among HLA loci, with DRB1 alleles showing the most associated TCRs and HLA-C alleles showing the fewest. Most TCR sequences were seen in very few donors, while some public TCRs were found in many individuals. A few of the identified cytomegalovirus-associated TCR beta chains were confirmed in vitro to be specific for cytomegalovirus antigens. A later analysis found that HLA-associated TCR beta chains were more clonally expanded and had lower generation probabilities than equally common non-associated chains. The earlier analysis of approximately 590 of the donors excluded 15 to 20 rarely observed V segments, including chromosome 9 orphons, because counts were too low. Because HLA typing was unavailable for some donors at each locus, only the typed subset was used in association tests. A later analysis associated about 18,000 TCR beta sequences with specific HLA alleles at a false discovery rate of 0.05. Linkage disequilibrium might explain the correlated functional status among segregating V segments, but an unknown experimental factor could not be ruled out.

The CDR1 and CDR2 encoded by the germline V gene are SNHLY and FYNNEI. CDR3 length: 15 amino acids, cysteine to phenylalanine. Just the 45-base CDR3 DNA is kept, in frame starting at base 1. V has 7 bases trimmed and J has 2 bases trimmed; junction bases matching no gene number 10. The cohort comprised some 700 healthy bone marrow donors. At the time of sampling, every cohort member was nominally healthy, though immune exposures that went unrecorded were likely present. The donor was CMV seronegative and belonged to the group of over 300 seronegative cohort members. A peripheral blood sample was collected from each donor, and TCR beta sequencing was performed on peripheral blood mononuclear cells. The Qiagen DNeasy Blood Extraction Kit was used to extract genomic DNA from the blood cell samples.

This sequence uses TRBV2 and TRBJ1-2, and 7 bases in between align with TRBD1. The receptor was isolated from a male donor in good health and CMV-seronegative. Sequenced: PBMCs. The CDR3 reads CASTAAGQLNYGYTF. The DNA sequence follows: TGTGCCAGCACGGCCGCGGGACAGCTAAACTATGGCTACACCTTC. When the CDR3 is completed using the reference TRBV2 and TRBJ1-2 genes on either side, the full variable domain is EPEVTQTPSHQVTQMGQEVILRCVPISNHLYFYWYRQILGQKVEFLVSFYNNEISEKSEIFDDQFSVERPDGSNFTLKIRSTKLEDSAMYFCASTAAGQLNYGYTFGSGTRLTVV.